The 26 T cell receptor beta chains below all came from one sample that was sequenced in a study of tumor-infiltrating lymphocytes in primary liver carcinoma. A constant-region primer served to make TCR beta cDNA from roughly 500 ng total RNA. Libraries for TCR beta were built through three nested multiplex PCR rounds, which together made up a slightly modified ARM-PCR procedure. The study ran its first two PCR rounds for around 10 cycles each, using TRBV1-TRBV30 forward primers and a C-beta reverse primer. From the multiplex PCR reads, TCRdb called clonotypes with MiXCR, one entry per CDR3 protein. The sample consists of about 120,000 distinct CDR3 sequences, about two thirds of them appearing once. The approximately 20-31 mg bulk tissue piece was not sorted before simultaneous RNA and DNA extraction. The source material was tumor-adjacent normal liver tissue. The source of these receptors is an older woman with primary liver carcinoma and hepatitis B virus infection.

The V call is TRBV5-1, the J call TRBJ2-1; D perhaps matches TRBD1 (5 bases). With 1 base removed from V and 9 bases from J, the gap between germline ends came to 17 bases. This CDR3 is built from 15 residues. Germline V gives CDR1 SGHRS, CDR2 YFSETQ. In DNA form, the CDR3 reads TGCGCCAGCAGCTTGCCCAGGGCCATAAGCAGTGAGCAGTTCTTC. This sequence encodes CASSLPRAISSEQFF.

Turning to this clonotype: This could be a read error, since a much larger clone is one nucleotide away. The chain carries TRBV28 and TRBJ2-1; 7 nucleotides match TRBD1. This CDR3 has 14 amino acids. Per the germline V gene, CDR1 is MDHEN and CDR2 is SYDVKM. The J segment lost 7 bases and the V segment lost 2 bases, leaving 5 bases of the junction unmatched. CDR3: CASSLQGESNEQFF. CDR3 sequence (DNA): TGTGCCAGCAGTTTACAGGGGGAGTCGAATGAGCAGTTCTTC.

This clonotype was seen ten or more times. The V call is TRBV11-2, the J call TRBJ2-2; unclear D gene. The CDR3 spans 15 residues. Trimming took 1 base from V and 1 from J, leaving 7 bases between them. Germline CDR1 reads SGHAT; CDR2 reads FQNNGV. The DNA of the CDR3 is TGTGCCAGCAGCTTAGGGCTGGTGAACACCGGGGAGCTGTTTTTT. As protein: CASSLGLVNTGELFF.

This clonotype has a count of ten or more. V usage is TRBV6-2 or TRBV6-3 and J usage is TRBJ2-1, with D tentatively TRBD1 (6 bases). The V gene's germline CDR1 is MNHEY and CDR2 SVGEGT. Trimming removed 7 bases from V and 0 bases from J, with 19 bases in between. This CDR3 has 17 residues. CDR3 protein: CASKGEYLPYSYNEQFF. The CDR3 DNA sequence: TGTGCCAGCAAGGGGGAGTACCTCCCCTACTCCTACAATGAGCAGTTCTTC.

Regarding this clonotype: One junction end disagrees with the germline gene, perhaps due to a read error. The chain couples TRBV11-1 to TRBJ2-3, with 7 bases matching TRBD2. Germline assignment: CDR1 SGHAT and CDR2 FQDESV (reference sequence). This CDR3 spans 14 amino acids. The CDR3 region is CTSSLKQRAGESHF. As DNA, the CDR3 is TGTACCAGCAGCTTAAAGCAACGCGCGGGAGAGTCTCACTTT.

This clonotype was counted between two and nine times. The chain couples TRBV28 to TRBJ1-5; D not certain. This CDR3 contains 12 residues. Trimming cost V 7 bases and J 6 bases, with 10 bases left between them. In germline, CDR1 is MDHEN, CDR2 SYDVKM. CDR3 loop: CASTRVPQPQHF. CDR3 nucleotide sequence: TGTGCCAGCACGAGAGTTCCTCAGCCCCAGCATTTT.

In regard to this clonotype: The junction shows a germline mismatch at one end, possibly a read error. The genes are TRBV11-2 and TRBJ2-5; 9 bases match TRBD2. Looked up from germline, CDR1 is SGHAT and CDR2 is FQNNGV. This CDR3 is built from 16 residues. The CDR3 region has the DNA TGCGCCAACAGCTACTCTCGTGGTAGCGGGAGAGAGACCCAGTACTTC. Its protein product is CANSYSRGSGRETQYF.

There are many counts of this clonotype. J is TRBJ1-6 and V is TRBV6-6; no definite D call. CDR3 length: 13 residues. From germline, CDR1 is MNHNY and CDR2 SVGAGI (reference sequence). Trimming took off 7 bases at V and 3 bases at J, with 7 bases between the two ends. The CDR3 here is CASNQDYNSPLHF. The CDR3 bases are TGTGCCAGCAATCAGGACTATAATTCACCCCTCCACTTT.

Concerning this clonotype: A read error may explain this, as a much larger clone is one base away. V is TRBV7-9 and J is TRBJ2-3, with unresolved D. Per germline, CDR1 SEHNR and CDR2 FQNEAQ (reference sequence). V lost 4 bases to trimming and J lost 3 bases, with 11 bases between them. CDR3 length equals 14 residues. CDR3 in DNA: TGTGCCAGCAGCTCAACCCGAAGTACAGATACGCAGTATTTT. Translated: CASSSTRSTDTQYF.

Concerning this clonotype: The germline gene is not matched at one end of the junction; a read error may be the cause. The chain has TRBV29-1 and TRBJ2-2, with D maybe TRBD2 (7 bases). From germline, CDR1 is SQVTM and CDR2 ANQGSEA. CDR3 size: 15 residues. The CDR3 DNA reads TGCAGCTTTATTAGGGGGGGATCGAAGACCGGGGAACTGTTTTTT. Amino acid sequence: CSFIRGGSKTGELFF.

About this clonotype: The junction departs from the called germline gene at one end, perhaps through a read error. V gene TRBV4-1 combines with J gene TRBJ1-2; no definite D call. The CDR3 spans 18 residues. CDR1 MGHRA and CDR2 YSYEKL come from the germline V gene. The CDR3 DNA reads TGCGCCAGCAACCAAGGCGGGGTCGGCCACCTCAGACCCTATGGCTACACCTTC. Translated, it gives CASNQGGVGHLRPYGYTF.

With respect to this clonotype: A read error may produce the germline difference seen at one junction end. The rearrangement links TRBV6-6 to TRBJ1-2; 8 bases align to TRBD1. The length of the CDR3 is 15 residues. Germline CDR1 MNHNY, CDR2 SVGAGI (reference sequence). The CDR3 region has the DNA TGTGCCAGTAGTTACAGTGGACAGGGAGAGGGTGGCTACACCTTC. It specifies CASSYSGQGEGGYTF.

About this clonotype itself: Because it lacks the conserved phenylalanine or tryptophan at the end, this CDR3 is likely a read error. CDR3 coding DNA: TGTGCCAGCAGCCGGGCACTAGTTTCGCCCCTCCACTTG. Translation: CASSRALVSPLHL. V and J are TRBV11-1 and TRBJ1-6; no reliable D call. The CDR3 is 13 residues long. The germline gives CDR1 SGHAT, CDR2 FQDESV (reference sequence). With 5 bases removed from V and 13 bases from J, the gap between germline ends came to 15 bases.

The chain couples TRBV11-1 to TRBJ2-1; 9 positions match TRBD1. The CDR3 spans 15 residues. Germline V gene lookup returns CDR1 SGHAT and CDR2 FQDESV (reference sequence). The V and J ends lost 10 bases and 0 bases, in that order; junction bases with no gene match: 7. The CDR3, as DNA: TGTGCCAACGGCCAGACAGGGGGCTCCTACAATGAGCAGTTCTTC. It yields the protein CANGQTGGSYNEQFF.

As concerns this clonotype: No conserved phenylalanine or tryptophan is present at the end of the CDR3, so a read error is the likely explanation. The DNA is left out, because the CDR3 cannot be placed on it with certainty; the CDR3 is given as TCRdb lists it. The chain uses TRBV21-1 and TRBJ1-5. TRBV21-1 is a recognized pseudogene. The CDR3 has 14 residues if both end residues are counted. CDR3 sequence: CTSIDGLRSQPQHS.

Notes on this clonotype: This may be a read error: a much more frequent sequence differs by one nucleotide. The CDR3 sequence is CASSPRGNKQYF. The CDR3 coding sequence is TGTGCCAGCAGCCCTAGGGGAAACAAGCAGTACTTC. The chain combines TRBV5-4 with TRBJ2-7; TRBD1 might be the D (5 bases). Germline CDR1 is SGHNT and CDR2 is YYREEE (reference sequence). The ends were cut back, 4 bases at V and 8 bases at J, with 13 bases in the middle. There are 12 residues in the CDR3.

Comments on this clonotype: Sequence at one end of the junction differs from germline and may be a read error. The chain employs TRBV6-6 and TRBJ1-5; D is perhaps TRBD1 (5 bases). This CDR3 has 16 amino acids. The V gene's germline CDR1 is MNHNY and CDR2 SVGAGI (reference sequence). CDR3 DNA: TGTACCAGCAGTGGAAGGGGAGGGACTAGCAATCAGCCCCAGCTTTTT. It specifies CTSSGRGGTSNQPQLF.

To note about this clonotype: A much larger clone sits a single nucleotide away, making a read error possible. This rearrangement joins TRBV28 to TRBJ2-7; D possibly corresponds to TRBD1 (5 bases). Germline CDR1 reads MDHEN; CDR2 reads SYDVKM. The CDR3 has 11 residues. The DNA of the CDR3 is TGTACCAGCCAAGGGGTCCACGAGCAGTACTTC. Amino acid sequence: CTSQGVHEQYF.

Notes on this clonotype: This clone may be a read error of a much larger clone one base away. Since the CDR3 does not end with the conserved phenylalanine or tryptophan, this likely comes from a read error. The chain employs TRBV7-9 and TRBJ1-5; 12 bases align to TRBD1. This CDR3 contains 16 residues. V shed 3 bases, J shed 6 bases, and the junction held 6 bases outside the gene matches. Germline V gene lookup returns CDR1 SEHNR and CDR2 FQNEAQ (reference sequence). The CDR3 region has the DNA TGTGCCAGCAGCTTGGGGGACAGGGGGCAGGGTCAGCCCCAGCATTTA. Residues: CASSLGDRGQGQPQHL.

With respect to this clonotype: One end of the junction varies from germline; a read error may be responsible. The V call is TRBV11-3, the J call TRBJ2-1; D is tentatively TRBD1 or TRBD2 (5 bases each). This CDR3 is 17 amino acids long. Germline CDR1 reads SGHNT; CDR2 reads YENEEA. The CDR3 DNA sequence: TGTGCCGGCAGCTCAGGGTTCGGCGGGCTTTACTACAATGAGCAGTTCTTC. Translation gives CAGSSGFGGLYYNEQFF.

This clonotype was detected ten times or more. The chain is built from TRBV14 and TRBJ2-1, with no clear D. CDR1 SGHDN and CDR2 FVKESK come from the germline V gene. The CDR3 loop spans 17 amino acids. The germline V and J ends were trimmed by 0 bases and 8 bases, with 20 bases remaining between them. The CDR3 loop reads CASSQEIFGGVFDEQFF. CDR3 in DNA: TGTGCCAGCAGCCAAGAGATTTTTGGTGGGGTTTTCGATGAGCAGTTCTTC.

The chain is built from TRBV15 and TRBJ2-5; D may be TRBD2 (5 bases). CDR1 LNHNV and CDR2 YYDKDF come from the germline V gene (reference sequence). Trimming shortened V by 4 bases and J by 0 bases, and 15 bases separated the two germline ends. The CDR3 extends over 16 amino acids. The DNA for the CDR3 is TGTGCCACCAGCACATGGACTGGGAGTGACCAAGAGACCCAGTACTTC. This sequence encodes CATSTWTGSDQETQYF. Together with reference TRBV15 and TRBJ2-5, the CDR3 gives the full variable domain: DAMVIQNPRYQVTQFGKPVTLSCSQTLNHNVMYWYQQKSSQAPKLLFHYYDKDFNNEADTPDNFQSRRPNTSFCFLDIRSPGLGDTAMYLCATSTWTGSDQETQYFGPGTRLLVL.

This clonotype was detected many times. V and J are TRBV5-6 and TRBJ2-1, with 7 bases fitting TRBD2. Germline CDR1 is SGHDT and CDR2 is YYEEEE. The trim removed 4 bases at V and 2 bases at J, leaving 9 bases unmatched. This CDR3 comprises 16 residues. CDR3 DNA: TGTGCCAGCAGCCCCCAAGCGGGACCCCCCTACAATGAGCAGTTCTTC. It translates to CASSPQAGPPYNEQFF.

Regarding this clonotype: One end of the junction fails to match germline, which may point to a read error. The chain is built from TRBV28 and TRBJ1-5; maybe TRBD1 (5 bases). CDR1 and CDR2 (germline): MDHEN, SYDVKM. This CDR3 contains 16 residues. The CDR3 DNA follows: TGTGCCAGCAGTTTACAGGGAAGTTCGCGAAATCAGCCCCAGCGTTTT. It codes for CASSLQGSSRNQPQRF.

The V call is TRBV7-8, the J call TRBJ2-4, with TRBD2 matching over 9 bases. Germline CDR1 and CDR2: SGHVS and FQNEAQ. Germline trimming cut 6 bases from V and 16 bases from J; bases unmatched to any gene: 16. The CDR3 runs to 14 residues. In DNA, the CDR3 is TGTGCCAGCAGGGAGACTAGCGGTAAAAACATTCGATACTTC. Translation: CASRETSGKNIRYF.

This chain uses TRBV5-1 with TRBJ1-4, with TRBD1 as a possible D gene (5 bases). Trimming cost V 2 bases and J 5 bases, with 10 bases left between them. The CDR3 runs 14 residues. Germline-derived CDR1 and CDR2 are SGHRS and YFSETQ. CDR3: CASSFDGANEKLFF. DNA for the CDR3: TGCGCCAGCAGCTTTGATGGGGCCAATGAAAAACTGTTTTTT.